This is a list of T cell receptor beta chains from one sample in a study of cytomegalovirus exposure and HLA in healthy donors. Assay: immunoSEQ multiplex PCR; the TCRdb copy retains only in-frame clones and omits some. The repertoire holds fewer than 200,000 clones, with about 80% as singletons. What was sequenced was PBMCs. All receptors come from a woman younger than 30 in good health and CMV-seropositive. The CDR3 runs from the conserved cysteine through the conserved F or W.

>TRBJ1-2|TRBV5-4
CASSFLTGQGANGYTF
>TRBJ2-7|TRBV5-4
CASSSGSRYEQYF
>TRBJ1-1|TRBV9
CASSGGATEAFF
>TRBJ1-2|TRBV19
CASSPRGETYGYTF
>TRBJ2-1|TRBV29-1
CSVEGGAMDEQFF
>TRBJ2-7|TRBV5-6
CASSLSGAYEQYF
>TRBJ2-2|TRBV5-1
CASSRETGGSTGELFF
>TRBJ2-2|TRBV15
CATSRDLQGAVHGELFF
>TRBJ1-1|TRBV7-2
CASSFRVGSAFF
>TRBJ2-3|TRBV19
CASSILAGGTDTQYF
>TRBJ1-1|TRBV7-3
CASSSGTSEAFF
>TRBJ1-6|TRBV5-6
CASLEGGRTPLHF
>TRBJ2-7|TRBV4-2
CASSQGLADSSYEQYF
>TRBJ2-5|TRBV7-3
CASSLMTGGEETQYF
>TRBJ2-5|TRBV2
CASSEVLGGRETQYF
>TRBJ1-5|TRBV7-9
CASSYDTQPQHF
>TRBJ2-7|TRBV2
CASSVVTYYEQYF
>TRBJ2-5|TRBV5-1
CASSPEGQEVQETQYF
>TRBJ2-1|TRBV2
CASATGGNEQFF
>TRBJ2-5|TRBV5-8
CASSGPGTGAQETQYF
>TRBJ1-1|TRBV15
CATSKSRQVTEAFF
>TRBJ2-6|TRBV4-1
CASSQGWASWANVLTF
>TRBJ2-7|TRBV23-1
CASSGKRGLPYEQYF
>TRBJ2-7|TRBV7-2
CASSPPGTVQYEQYF
>TRBJ1-6|TRBV11-2
CASSYQIRNSPLHF
>TRBJ1-1|TRBV7-2
CASSFGDTRNTEAFF
>TRBJ2-1|TRBV7-9
CASTTSGGEQFF
>TRBJ1-6|TRBV9
CASSVAGGSSPLHF
>TRBJ2-1|TRBV10-1
CASSGFQGLNEQFF
>TRBJ1-6|TRBV10-1
CASSESRLPRSPLHF
>TRBJ2-5|TRBV2
CASSNRETQYF
>TRBJ2-7|TRBV14
CASSQDPAVRAYEQYF
>TRBJ2-3|TRBV5-6
CASSPAGGGTDTQYF
>TRBJ2-7|TRBV14
CASSQSGTGFYEQYF
>TRBJ2-3|TRBV6-1
CASSETSGGATFTDTQYF
>TRBJ1-1|TRBV7-8
CASSLLQGAEAFF
>TRBJ2-3|TRBV2
CASKMTGGWSTDTQYF
>TRBJ1-6|TRBV11-3
CASSVRGGTLHF
>TRBJ2-2|TRBV5-4
CASSRGIERDRTGELFF
>TRBJ2-7|TRBV6-1
CASSETNRAYYEQYF
>TRBJ1-2|TRBV19
CASSSTGGNYGYTF
>TRBJ2-7|TRBV7-9
CASSFRRGDTYEQYF
>TRBJ2-3|TRBV2
CASSDPLAGITDTQYF
>TRBJ1-3|TRBV18
CASSEQLQGTSGNTIYF
>TRBJ1-1|TRBV6-5
CASSYERGHNAFF